The 23 T cell receptor beta chains below all came from one sample that was sequenced in a study of cytomegalovirus exposure and HLA in healthy donors (dated by TCRdb to about 2017). The library was generated by the immunoSEQ multiplex PCR assay. For the multiplex PCR, a mixture combining 60 forward primers for TCR Vbeta segments and 13 reverse primers for TCR Jbeta segments was used. Not all clones reach the TCRdb copy of this immuneACCESS table, which keeps in-frame sequences only. Checked studies attribute under half of the gap to unresolved V genes and leave the rest unexplained. The sample includes under 130,000 clones, with 75% to 90% observed a single time. 6.5% to 8.5% of the sample is held by the ten biggest clonotypes. Sequences were obtained from PBMCs. Every receptor here comes from a man in his thirties or forties in good health and CMV-seropositive.

The chain uses TRBV29-1 and TRBJ1-1; 8 nucleotides align to TRBD1. CDR1 and CDR2 (germline): SQVTM, ANQGSEA. V dropped 6 bases and J dropped 0; count of bases not matched to a gene: 3. The length of the CDR3 is 13 residues. The CDR3 nucleotides read TGCAGCGTCTCGGGACAGGTGAACACTGAAGCTTTCTTT. Translated: CSVSGQVNTEAFF.

This chain uses TRBV9 with TRBJ1-1, with 9 bases aligning to TRBD1. Germline values: CDR1 SGDLS, CDR2 YYNGEE. The CDR3 is made up of 15 amino acids. The junction had 4 bases not matched to a gene; V was cut back by 3 bases and J by 1 base. The CDR3 region has the DNA TGTGCCAGCAGCGAGGGGACAGGGCCGAACACTGAAGCTTTCTTT. This sequence encodes CASSEGTGPNTEAFF.

The V call is TRBV6-1, the J call TRBJ2-7; TRBD1 agrees at 9 bases. V dropped 1 base and J dropped 5; count of bases not matched to a gene: 3. CDR1 MNHNS and CDR2 SASEGT come from the germline V gene. The CDR3 extends over 14 amino acids. CDR3 DNA: TGTGCCAGCAGTGAAGTACAGGGGGCCGACGAGCAGTACTTC. As protein: CASSEVQGADEQYF.

This clone is a singleton in its sample. This CDR3 is CASSLVGEGEQFF. Here the CDR3 DNA reads TGCGCCAGCAGCTTGGTAGGGGAGGGTGAGCAGTTCTTC. The chain employs TRBV5-1 and TRBJ2-1; 7 nucleotides match TRBD2. Germline CDR1 SGHRS, CDR2 YFSETQ. This CDR3 is built from 13 residues. Trimming at V came to 0 bases and at J to 9 bases, leaving 3 bases not matched to a gene.

The chain carries TRBV28 and TRBJ1-3; D remains ambiguous. CDR1 and CDR2 from the germline V gene are MDHEN and SYDVKM. The CDR3 extends over 12 amino acids. Trimming shortened V by 8 bases and J by 4 bases, and 9 bases separated the two germline ends. This CDR3 is CASFAGGNTIYF. CDR3 sequence (DNA): TGTGCCAGCTTCGCCGGGGGAAACACCATATATTTT.

The chain carries TRBV14 and TRBJ1-1; a weak D match, TRBD1 (6 bases). Trimming pared 1 base from V and 0 bases from J, leaving 12 bases between. This CDR3 is built from 16 residues. CDR1 is SGHDN, CDR2 FVKESK, per germline. This chain's CDR3 is CASSQAGQLLNTEAFF. Written as DNA, the CDR3 is TGTGCCAGCAGCCAAGCAGGACAGCTTCTGAACACTGAAGCTTTCTTT.

A few counts support this clone. CDR3 sequence reads: CASGAGTYLNQPQHF. The CDR3 nucleotides read TGTGCCAGCGGCGCCGGGACATATCTCAATCAGCCCCAGCATTTT. The V gene is TRBV5-5, the J gene TRBJ1-5; a possible D gene is TRBD1 (6 bases). This CDR3 is built from 15 residues. From germline, CDR1 is SGHKS and CDR2 YYEKEE (reference sequence). V lost 7 bases and J lost 3, with 17 bases in between.

The chain has TRBV5-1 and TRBJ1-2, with TRBD1 identical over 8 bases. The CDR3 covers 14 residues. Trimming cost V 8 bases and J 7 bases; bases outside gene matches: 13. Per germline, CDR1 SGHRS and CDR2 YFSETQ. CDR3 bases: TGCGCCAGTTCCCAGGGGGCGACAATCGGTGGCTACACCTTC. It yields the protein CASSQGATIGGYTF.

The chain is built from TRBV28 and TRBJ1-6; TRBD1 is a possible D gene (5 bases). Germline lookup yields CDR1 MDHEN and CDR2 SYDVKM. The length of the CDR3 is 19 residues. V was clipped by 3 bases and J by 2 bases, with 20 bases between them. CDR3 sequence: CASSFISGARDPYNSPLHF. The CDR3 coding sequence is TGTGCCAGCAGTTTTATCTCTGGGGCACGCGATCCCTATAATTCACCCCTCCACTTT.

This clone was counted a single time. CDR3 loop: CASSSQVGGSGNTIYF. DNA for the CDR3: TGTGCCAGCAGCTCCCAGGTAGGGGGCTCTGGAAACACCATATATTTT. The chain has TRBV7-2 and TRBJ1-3, with a possible D match to TRBD1 (6 bases). CDR1 is SGHTA, CDR2 FQGNSA, per germline. The CDR3 sequence is 16 residues long. V gave up 4 bases and J gave up 0 bases, with 13 bases separating them. Based on the CDR3 plus reference TRBV7-2 and TRBJ1-3, the full variable domain is GAGVSQSPSNKVTEKGKDVELRCDPISGHTALYWYRQSLGQGLEFLIYFQGNSAPDKSGLPSDRFSAERTGGSVSTLTIQRTQQEDSAVYLCASSSQVGGSGNTIYFGEGSWLTVV.

The chain has TRBV5-1 and TRBJ2-5; D perhaps matches TRBD1 (6 bases). The closer fit of TRBJ2-7 to the DNA end suggests the J call may be wrong. The CDR3 covers 14 residues. Germline CDR1 is SGHRS and CDR2 is YFSETQ. The CDR3 sequence is CASSSPQGSYEQYF. The CDR3, as DNA: TGCGCCAGCAGCTCCCCCCAGGGGAGCTACGAGCAGTACTTC.

The gene calls are TRBV7-9 and TRBJ1-1; D is uncertain. The CDR3 loop spans 13 amino acids. V lost 3 bases and J lost 11, with 16 bases in between. Per the germline V gene, CDR1 is SEHNR and CDR2 is FQNEAQ (reference sequence). The CDR3 reads CASSFPLGWSAFF. The CDR3 DNA reads as TGTGCCAGCAGCTTCCCCCTTGGGTGGAGCGCTTTCTTT.

The chain combines TRBV4-3 with TRBJ1-2; 11 bases match TRBD1. Germline CDR1 reads LGHNA; CDR2 reads YSLEER. The junction had 6 bases not matched to a gene; V was cut back by 3 bases and J by 12 bases. The CDR3 is 13 amino acids. In nucleotides, the CDR3 is TGCGCCAGCAGCCAGGCTGGACAGGGGGCGAACACCTTC. Translation gives CASSQAGQGANTF.

In this sample, this clone turned up once. The gene calls are TRBV2 and TRBJ2-1; 9 bases agree with TRBD1. CDR1 is SNHLY and CDR2 is FYNNEI in the germline V gene. The CDR3 length is 14 residues. With V trimmed by 6 bases and J by 6 bases, 6 bases remained unmatched. CDR3 nucleotide sequence: TGTGCCAGCAGACCTAGACAGGGGGGCAATGAGCAGTTCTTC. It codes for CASRPRQGGNEQFF.

Turning to this clone: At one of its ends the junction is not consistent with the germline gene, which may arise from a read error. The rearrangement links TRBV7-9 to TRBJ2-7; 7 bases fit TRBD1. Looked up from germline, CDR1 is SEHNR and CDR2 is FQNEAQ (reference sequence). CDR3 length: 12 residues. The CDR3 region has the DNA TGTGCCAGCAGTCTGGAACAGGGGATTTACTCTTTC. Translated, it gives CASSLEQGIYSF.

Turning to this clone: Other DNA variants within this sample encode the same CDR3. The chain is built from TRBV28 and TRBJ1-4, with TRBD1 identical over 9 bases. The J segment lost 8 bases and the V segment lost 6 bases, leaving 10 bases of the junction unmatched. CDR1 MDHEN and CDR2 SYDVKM come from the germline V gene. The CDR3 has 15 amino acids. This chain's CDR3 is CASRLPGQGGEKLFF. The CDR3 coding sequence is TGTGCCAGCAGGCTGCCGGGACAGGGAGGGGAAAAACTGTTTTTT.

This clone turned up a few times. The chain joins TRBV9 to TRBJ2-3, with 9 positions matching TRBD2. The CDR3 consists of 16 residues. With V trimmed by 4 bases and J by 0 bases, 6 bases remained unmatched. Germline-derived CDR1 and CDR2 are SGDLS and YYNGEE. This CDR3 is CASSHSGGASTDTQYF. Written as DNA, the CDR3 is TGTGCCAGCAGCCATAGCGGGGGAGCTAGCACAGATACGCAGTATTTT.

The chain links TRBV5-4 to TRBJ2-1; 7 bases are a match to TRBD2. CDR1 and CDR2 from the germline V gene are SGHNT and YYREEE (reference sequence). Trimming cost V 2 bases and J 9 bases; bases outside gene matches: 8. This CDR3 is built from 14 residues. The CDR3 loop reads CASSLGTTLGEQFF. In nucleotides, the CDR3 is TGTGCCAGCAGCTTAGGGACTACCCTGGGTGAGCAGTTCTTC.

CDR3 sequence reads: CASSVGASGGNEQFF. The CDR3 DNA sequence: TGTGCCAGCAGCGTAGGGGCTAGCGGGGGCAATGAGCAGTTCTTC. The rearrangement links TRBV9 to TRBJ2-1; 10 bases map to TRBD2. CDR3 length: 15 residues. Germline values: CDR1 SGDLS, CDR2 YYNGEE. V dropped 0 bases and J dropped 6; count of bases not matched to a gene: 3.

The rearrangement uses TRBV2 and TRBJ1-2, with 9 bases lining up with TRBD1. The germline V gene has CDR1 SNHLY and CDR2 FYNNEI. This CDR3 is 13 amino acids long. The ends lost 4 bases at V and 7 bases at J; junction bases unmatched: 4. The CDR3 DNA sequence: TGTGCCAGCAGTGGGACAGGGGCGGCTGGCTACACCTTC. This sequence encodes CASSGTGAAGYTF.

The V gene is TRBV5-4, the J gene TRBJ2-3; 12 bases align to TRBD1. V lost 3 bases to trimming and J lost 2 bases; unmatched junction nucleotides: 13. There are 19 residues in the CDR3. The germline V gene encodes CDR1 SGHNT and CDR2 YYREEE (reference sequence). The CDR3 reads CASSSERDRGQTNTDTQYF. In DNA, the CDR3 is TGTGCCAGCAGCTCAGAAAGGGACAGGGGGCAAACCAACACAGATACGCAGTATTTT. The full variable domain, with the rest looked up from reference TRBV5-4 and TRBJ2-3, is ETGVTQSPTHLIKTRGQQVTLRCSSQSGHNTVSWYQQALGQGPQFIFQYYREEENGRGNFPPRFSGLQFPNYSSELNVNALELDDSALYLCASSSERDRGQTNTDTQYFGPGTRLTVL.

This chain connects TRBV5-1 to TRBJ2-5; TRBD1 matches 10 bases. Germline lookup yields CDR1 SGHRS and CDR2 YFSETQ. V lost 1 base and J lost 5; bases outside the gene matches: 5. The CDR3 is 15 residues long. CDR3 sequence: CASSLSTGGWETQYF. CDR3 bases: TGCGCCAGCAGCTTGTCGACAGGGGGCTGGGAGACCCAGTACTTC.

The chain carries TRBV19 and TRBJ1-2, with TRBD1 matching 9 bases. This CDR3 contains 14 residues. Per germline, CDR1 LNHDA and CDR2 SQIVND (reference sequence). Trimming removed 3 bases from V and 8 bases from J; junction bases left unmatched: 7. DNA of the CDR3: TGTGCCAGTAGTATTTGGGACAGGGTCGGCGGCTACACCTTC. Protein product: CASSIWDRVGGYTF. The full variable domain, completed using reference TRBV19 and TRBJ1-2, is DGGITQSPKYLFRKEGQNVTLSCEQNLNHDAMYWYRQDPGQGLRLIYYSQIVNDFQKGDIAEGYSVSREKKESFPLTVTSAQKNPTAFYLCASSIWDRVGGYTFGSGTRLTVV.